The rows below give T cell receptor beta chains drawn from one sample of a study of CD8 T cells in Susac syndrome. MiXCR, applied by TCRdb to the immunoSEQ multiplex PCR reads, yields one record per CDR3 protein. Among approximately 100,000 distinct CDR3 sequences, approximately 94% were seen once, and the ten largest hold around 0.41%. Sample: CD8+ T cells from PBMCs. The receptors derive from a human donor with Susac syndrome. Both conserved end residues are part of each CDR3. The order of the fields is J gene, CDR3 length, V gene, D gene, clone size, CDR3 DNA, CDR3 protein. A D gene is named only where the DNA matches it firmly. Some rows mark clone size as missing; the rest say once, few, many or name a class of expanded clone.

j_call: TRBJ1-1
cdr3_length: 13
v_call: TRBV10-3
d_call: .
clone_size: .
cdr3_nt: TGTGCCATCAGTGACGACATGAACACTGAAGCTTTCTTT
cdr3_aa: CAISDDMNTEAFF

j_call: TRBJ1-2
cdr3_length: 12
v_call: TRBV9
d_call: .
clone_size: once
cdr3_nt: TGTGCCAGCGAAGGGACGGACTATGGCTACACCTTC
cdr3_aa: CASEGTDYGYTF

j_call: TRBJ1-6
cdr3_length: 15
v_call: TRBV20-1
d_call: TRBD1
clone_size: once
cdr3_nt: TGCAGTGCCCTTACCCCGACAGGGGGAAATTCACCCCTCCACTTT
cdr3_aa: CSALTPTGGNSPLHF

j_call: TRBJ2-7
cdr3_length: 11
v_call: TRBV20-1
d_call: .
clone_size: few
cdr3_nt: TGCAGTGCTAGAGATGGCTACGAGCAGTACTTC
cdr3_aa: CSARDGYEQYF

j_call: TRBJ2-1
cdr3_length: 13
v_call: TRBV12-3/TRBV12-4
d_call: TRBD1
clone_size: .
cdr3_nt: TGTGCCAGCAGCGGACAGGTGGACAATGAGCAGTTCTTC
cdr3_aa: CASSGQVDNEQFF

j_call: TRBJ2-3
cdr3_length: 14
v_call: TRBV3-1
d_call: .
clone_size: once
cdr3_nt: TGTGCCAGCAGCCAAGTGACAGGCGAAGATACGCAGTATTTT
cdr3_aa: CASSQVTGEDTQYF

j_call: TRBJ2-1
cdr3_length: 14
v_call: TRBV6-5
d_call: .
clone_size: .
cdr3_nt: TGTGCCAGCAGTTACTCACAGGGATACAATGAGCAGTTCTTC
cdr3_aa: CASSYSQGYNEQFF

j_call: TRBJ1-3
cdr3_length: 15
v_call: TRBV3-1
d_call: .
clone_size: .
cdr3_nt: TGTGCCAGCAGCCAAGACATAGGATCCGGAAACACCATATATTTT
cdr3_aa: CASSQDIGSGNTIYF

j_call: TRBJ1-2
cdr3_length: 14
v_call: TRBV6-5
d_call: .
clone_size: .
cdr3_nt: TGTGCCAGCAGTTACACCCTATATAACTATGGCTACACCTTC
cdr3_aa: CASSYTLYNYGYTF

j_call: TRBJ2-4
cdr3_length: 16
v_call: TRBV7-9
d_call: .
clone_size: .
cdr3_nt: TGTGCCAGCAGCTTCCCGGACAGTAATGGCAAAAACATTCAGTACTTC
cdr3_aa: CASSFPDSNGKNIQYF

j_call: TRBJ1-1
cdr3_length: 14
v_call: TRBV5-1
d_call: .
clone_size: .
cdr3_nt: TGCGCCAGCAGCTTAGAGACGGAGGGGACTGAAGCTTTCTTT
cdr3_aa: CASSLETEGTEAFF

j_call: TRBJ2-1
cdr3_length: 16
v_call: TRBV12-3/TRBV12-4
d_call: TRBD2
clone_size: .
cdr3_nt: TGTGCCAGCAGCCAAGGACTAGCGGGGAACCCCAATGAGCAGTTCTTC
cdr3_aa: CASSQGLAGNPNEQFF

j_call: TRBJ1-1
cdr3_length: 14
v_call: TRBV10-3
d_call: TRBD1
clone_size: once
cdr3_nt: TGTGCCATCAAGGAAGGACAGGCGAACACTGAAGCTTTCTTT
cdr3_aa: CAIKEGQANTEAFF

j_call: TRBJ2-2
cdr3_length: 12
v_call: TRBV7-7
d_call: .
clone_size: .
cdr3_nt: TGTGCCAGCAGCTTAGATAACCGGGAGCTGTTTTTT
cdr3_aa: CASSLDNRELFF

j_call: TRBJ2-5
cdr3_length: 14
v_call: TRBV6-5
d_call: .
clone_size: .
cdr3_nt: TGTGCCAGCACCCTGACAGCAGACCAAGAGACCCAGTACTTC
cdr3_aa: CASTLTADQETQYF

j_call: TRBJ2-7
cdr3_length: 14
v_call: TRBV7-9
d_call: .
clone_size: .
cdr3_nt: TGTGCCAGCGGGTTAACAGGAGACTCCTACGAGCAGTACTTC
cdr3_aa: CASGLTGDSYEQYF

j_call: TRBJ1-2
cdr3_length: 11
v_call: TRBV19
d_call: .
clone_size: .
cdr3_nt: TGTGCCAGTAGTACACCTCGACTCTACACCTTC
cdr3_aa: CASSTPRLYTF

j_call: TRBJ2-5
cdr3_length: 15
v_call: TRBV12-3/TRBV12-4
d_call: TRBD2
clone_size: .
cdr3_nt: TGTGCCAGCAGTTTACTAGCGGGGGGGCTGGAGACCCAGTACTTC
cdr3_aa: CASSLLAGGLETQYF

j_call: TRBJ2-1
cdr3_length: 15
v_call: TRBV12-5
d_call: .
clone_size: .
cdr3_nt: TGTGCTAGTGCCCCCCCGGTATCAGGTGACAATGAGCAGTTCTTC
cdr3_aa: CASAPPVSGDNEQFF

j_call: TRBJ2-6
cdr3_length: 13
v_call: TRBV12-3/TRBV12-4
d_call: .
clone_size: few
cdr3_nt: TGTGCCAGCAGTTTATCTGGGGCCAACGTCCTGACTTTC
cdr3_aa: CASSLSGANVLTF

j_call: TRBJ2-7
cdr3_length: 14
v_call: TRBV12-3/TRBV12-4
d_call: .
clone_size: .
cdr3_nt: TGTGCCAGCAGTTTAGGGACAACTACCTACGAGCAGTACTTC
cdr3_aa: CASSLGTTTYEQYF

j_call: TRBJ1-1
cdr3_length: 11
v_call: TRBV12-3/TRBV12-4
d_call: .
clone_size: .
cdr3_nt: TGTGCCAGCAGTTTGAACAGTGAAGCTTTCTTT
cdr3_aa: CASSLNSEAFF

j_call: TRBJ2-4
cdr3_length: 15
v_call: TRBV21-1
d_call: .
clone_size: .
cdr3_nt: TGTGCCAGCAGCTTCACGGGACTAGTGAAAAACATTCAGTACTTC
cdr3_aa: CASSFTGLVKNIQYF

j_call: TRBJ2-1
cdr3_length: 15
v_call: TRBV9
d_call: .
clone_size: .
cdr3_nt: TGTGCCAGCAGCGTAGAGGACTCCGGGGTGGGGTATCCGTTCTTC
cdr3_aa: CASSVEDSGVGYPFF

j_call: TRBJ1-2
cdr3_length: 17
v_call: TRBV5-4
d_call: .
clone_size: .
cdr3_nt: TGTGCCAGCAGCTTCGAGAAGACAGGTCCCTCTAACTATGGCTACACCTTC
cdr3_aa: CASSFEKTGPSNYGYTF

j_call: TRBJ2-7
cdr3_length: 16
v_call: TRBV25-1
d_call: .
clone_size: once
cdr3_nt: TGTGCCAGCAGTGAGGGGGCAGGGATGATATCCTACGAGCAGTACTTC
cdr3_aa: CASSEGAGMISYEQYF

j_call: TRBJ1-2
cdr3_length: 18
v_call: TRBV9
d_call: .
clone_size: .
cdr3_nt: TGTGCCAGCAGCGTAGGAAAAATACGGGAGGGGGGTTCCTATGGCTACACCTTC
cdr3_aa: CASSVGKIREGGSYGYTF

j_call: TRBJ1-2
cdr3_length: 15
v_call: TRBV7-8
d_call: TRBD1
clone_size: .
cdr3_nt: TGTGCCAGCAGCTTAGGGGACAGGGGGCACTATGGCTACACCTTC
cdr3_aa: CASSLGDRGHYGYTF

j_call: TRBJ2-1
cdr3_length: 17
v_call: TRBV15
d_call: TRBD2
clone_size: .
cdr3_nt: TGTGCCACCAGCAGTGGTGGAGGACTAGCGGGTAACAATGAGCAGTTCTTC
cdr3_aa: CATSSGGGLAGNNEQFF

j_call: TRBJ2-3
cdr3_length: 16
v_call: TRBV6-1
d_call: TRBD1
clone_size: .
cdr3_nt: TGTGCCAGCAGCGACGGGACAGGGGGCGGCACAGATACGCAGTATTTT
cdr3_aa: CASSDGTGGGTDTQYF

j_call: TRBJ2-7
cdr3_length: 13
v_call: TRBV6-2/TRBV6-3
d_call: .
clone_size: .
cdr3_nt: TGTGCCAGCAGTTACTATGATCCCTACGAGCAGTACTTC
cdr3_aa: CASSYYDPYEQYF

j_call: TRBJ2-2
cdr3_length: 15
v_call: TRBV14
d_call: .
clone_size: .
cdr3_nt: TGTGCCAGCAGCCATACCGGGAAATTGGACGGGGAGCTGTTTTTT
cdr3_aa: CASSHTGKLDGELFF

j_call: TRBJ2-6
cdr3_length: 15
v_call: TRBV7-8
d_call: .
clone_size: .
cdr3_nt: TGTGCCAGCAGCTGGCCCGGGGCCAGGGCCAACGTCCTGACTTTC
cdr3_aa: CASSWPGARANVLTF

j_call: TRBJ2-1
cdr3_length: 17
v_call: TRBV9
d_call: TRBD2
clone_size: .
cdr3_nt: TGTGCCAGCAGCCCCGGGACTAGCGGGGGAGCCTACAATGAGCAGTTCTTC
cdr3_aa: CASSPGTSGGAYNEQFF

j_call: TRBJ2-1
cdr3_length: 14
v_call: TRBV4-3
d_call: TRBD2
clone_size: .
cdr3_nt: TGCGCCAGCAGCCACCCGGCGCGGGGGGGCCTGGGTGTCTTC
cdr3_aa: CASSHPARGGLGVF

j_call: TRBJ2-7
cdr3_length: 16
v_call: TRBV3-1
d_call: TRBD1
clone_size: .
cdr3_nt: TGTGCCAGCAGCCCTTACTCCGGGACAGGGGACTACGAGCAGTACTTC
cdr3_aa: CASSPYSGTGDYEQYF

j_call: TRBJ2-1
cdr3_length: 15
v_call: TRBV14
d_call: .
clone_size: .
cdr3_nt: TGTGCCAGCAGCCCCGGACGCTCCTCCTACAATGAGCAGTTCTTC
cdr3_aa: CASSPGRSSYNEQFF

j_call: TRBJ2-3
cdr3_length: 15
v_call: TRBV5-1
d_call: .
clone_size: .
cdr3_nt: TGCGCCAGCAGCTTGGAGGGACACCCCACAGATACGCAGTATTTT
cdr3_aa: CASSLEGHPTDTQYF

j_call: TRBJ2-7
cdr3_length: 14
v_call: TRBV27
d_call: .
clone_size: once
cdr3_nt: TGTGCCAGCAGTTTAGCGGTGCAGGGCTACGAGCAGTACTTC
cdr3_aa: CASSLAVQGYEQYF

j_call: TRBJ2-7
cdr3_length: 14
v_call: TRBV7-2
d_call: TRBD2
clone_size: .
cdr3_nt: TGTGCCAGCAGCCCCGGGGGGATAGTCTACGAGCAGTACTTC
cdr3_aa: CASSPGGIVYEQYF

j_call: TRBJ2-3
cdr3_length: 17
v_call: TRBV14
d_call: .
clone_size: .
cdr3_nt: TGTGCCAGCAGCCAAGATAGGGGACCCCGGGGGAGAGATACGCAGTATTTT
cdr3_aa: CASSQDRGPRGRDTQYF

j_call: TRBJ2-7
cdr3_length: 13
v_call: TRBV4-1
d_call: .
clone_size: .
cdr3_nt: TGCGCCAGCAGCCTACTCCAGTCTTTCGAGCAGTACTTC
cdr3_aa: CASSLLQSFEQYF

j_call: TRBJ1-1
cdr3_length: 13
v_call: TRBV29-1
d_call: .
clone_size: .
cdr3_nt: TGCAGCGTTGGGGAGGGGCGGAACACTGAAGCTTTCTTT
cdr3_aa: CSVGEGRNTEAFF

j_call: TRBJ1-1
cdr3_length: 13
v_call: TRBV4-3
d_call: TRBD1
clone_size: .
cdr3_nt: TGCGCCAGCAGCCAATTTCCGGGACAGGAAGCTTTCTTT
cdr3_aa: CASSQFPGQEAFF

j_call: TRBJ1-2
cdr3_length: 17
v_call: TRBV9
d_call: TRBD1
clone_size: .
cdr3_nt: TGTGCCAGCAGCGACCGGACAGGGGGACGGAATAACTATGGCTACACCTTC
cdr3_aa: CASSDRTGGRNNYGYTF

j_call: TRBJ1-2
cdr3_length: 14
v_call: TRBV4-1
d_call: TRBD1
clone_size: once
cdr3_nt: TGCGCCAGCAGCCCTGGACAGGGATCGTTTGGCTACACCTTC
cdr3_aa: CASSPGQGSFGYTF

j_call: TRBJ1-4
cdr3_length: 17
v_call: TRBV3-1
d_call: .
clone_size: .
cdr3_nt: TGTGCCAGCAGCCAAGATTTGGCGGGGGAGCCTAATGAAAAACTGTTTTTT
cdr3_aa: CASSQDLAGEPNEKLFF

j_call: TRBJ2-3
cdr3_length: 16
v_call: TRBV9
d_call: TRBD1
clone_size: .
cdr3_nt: TGTGCCAGCAGCCCCCAGACAGGGCGAAGCACAGATACGCAGTATTTT
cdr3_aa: CASSPQTGRSTDTQYF

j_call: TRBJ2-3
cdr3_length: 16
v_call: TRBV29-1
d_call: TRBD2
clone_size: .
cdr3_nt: TGCAGCGTTCTATGGGCGCTTAGCGGGACCACAGATACGCAGTATTTT
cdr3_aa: CSVLWALSGTTDTQYF

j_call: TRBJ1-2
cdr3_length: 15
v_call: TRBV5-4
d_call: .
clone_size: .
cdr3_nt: TGTGCCAGCAGCTACCGGGACCGCTCCTACTATGGCTACACCTTC
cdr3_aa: CASSYRDRSYYGYTF

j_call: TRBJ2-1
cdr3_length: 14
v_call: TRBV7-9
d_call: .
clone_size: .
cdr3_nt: TGTGCCAGCACCCGAGGGGGCTCCTACAATGAGCAGTTCTTC
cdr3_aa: CASTRGGSYNEQFF

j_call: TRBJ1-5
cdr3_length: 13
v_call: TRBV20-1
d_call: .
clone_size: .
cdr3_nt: TGCAGTGCTAGATTTCAGGCGGACCAGCCCCAGCATTTT
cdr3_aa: CSARFQADQPQHF

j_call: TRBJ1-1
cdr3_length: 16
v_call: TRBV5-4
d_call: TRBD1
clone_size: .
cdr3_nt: TGTGCCAGCAGCGTTATCGGACAGGGGCTGCGGACTGAAGCTTTCTTT
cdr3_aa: CASSVIGQGLRTEAFF

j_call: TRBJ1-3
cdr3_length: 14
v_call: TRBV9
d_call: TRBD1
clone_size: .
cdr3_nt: TGTGCCAGCAGCGCCGACAGGGAGGCAAACACCATATATTTT
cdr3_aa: CASSADREANTIYF